Listed below are T cell receptor beta chains from one sample, sequenced in a study of tumor-infiltrating lymphocytes in localized non-small cell lung cancer. Assay: immunoSEQ multiplex PCR; the TCRdb copy retains only in-frame clones and omits some. The sample carries roughly 4,100 clones, approximately 70% recorded once. Material: uninvolved lung tissue not adjacent to the tumor. The receptors were sampled from a human donor with non-small cell lung cancer. CDR3s include the opening cysteine and the closing phenylalanine or tryptophan. The D gene is left open where the match is weak. Clone size appears in some rows only: once, few, many, or a class for an expanded clone.

-	TRBJ2-6	TRBV7-3	-	TGTGCCAGCAGCAGTTCGCGCTTACAAAGTCGGGCCAACGTCCTGACTTTC	CASSSSRLQSRANVLTF
TRBD2	TRBJ2-1	TRBV7-3	-	TGTGCCAGCAGCCACGGGACTACTAACCGGGGTGAGCAGTTCTTC	CASSHGTTNRGEQFF
TRBD2	TRBJ2-1	TRBV28	-	TGTGCCAGCAGTTCCACCCCGGGACTAGCGGGGGAGCGCCACAGCTCCTACAATGAGCAGTTCTTC	CASSSTPGLAGERHSSYNEQFF
-	TRBJ1-3	TRBV2	few	TGTGCCAGCAGTGACTGGCAGCCCTCTGGAAACACCATATATTTT	CASSDWQPSGNTIYF
-	TRBJ1-3	TRBV9	-	TGTGCCAGCAGCCCTCAGGACTCTGGAAACACCATATATTTT	CASSPQDSGNTIYF
TRBD1	TRBJ2-6	TRBV11-2	once	TGTGCCAGCAGGGACAGGGCAAATTCTGGGGCCAACGTCCTGACTTTC	CASRDRANSGANVLTF
-	TRBJ2-1	TRBV5-6	-	TGTGCCAGCAGCTTGGTGGCAGGGGTGTACGATGAGCAGTTCTTC	CASSLVAGVYDEQFF
TRBD1	TRBJ2-7	TRBV18	-	TGTGCCAGCTCACCAACGACAGGGGGAGTCTACGAGCAGTACTTC	CASSPTTGGVYEQYF
TRBD1	TRBJ2-2	TRBV7-9	-	TGTGCCAGCAGCTATACAGGGGGAACCGGGGAGCTGTTTTTT	CASSYTGGTGELFF
-	TRBJ1-4	TRBV7-9	once	TGTGCCAGCAGCTCGACCCCTCTCGAAAAACTGTTTTTT	CASSSTPLEKLFF
-	TRBJ1-4	TRBV5-5	-	TGTGCCAGCAGCTTGGAGTGGGGCAAAGGAGAAAAACTGTTTTTT	CASSLEWGKGEKLFF
-	TRBJ2-7	TRBV7-2	few	TGTGCCAGCAGCCTAGGGGGGATTCGCTACGAGCAGTACTTC	CASSLGGIRYEQYF
TRBD1	TRBJ1-1	TRBV28	-	TGTGCCAGCAGCCTCAGCGGTACAGGGGGCGCGGACACTGAAGCTTTCTTT	CASSLSGTGGADTEAFF